One sample yielded the 9 T cell receptor beta chains listed below, sequenced in a study of beta chain features in type 1 diabetes. The study, taken as a whole, reports: Among all four CD4+ subsets, Type 1 diabetes patients had TCRB CDR3s that were moderately but significantly shorter.

Expressed TCRB transcripts were sequenced, since all the RNA that had been isolated was reverse transcribed. Libraries were prepared by immunoSEQ multiplex PCR; TCRdb keeps only in-frame clonotypes and omits some of them. Found here are 500,000 to 850,000 clones, over 12% of them singletons; the top ten hold approximately 0.043%. Their antigen targets remain unknown. The material sequenced was naive CD4+ T cells from blood. The receptors stem from a man between 18 and 35 years old with type 1 diabetes.

For this clone: The same CDR3 can be traced to other DNA sequences in this sample. This chain uses TRBV29-1 with TRBJ2-7; 8 bases are shared with TRBD2. From germline, CDR1 is SQVTM and CDR2 ANQGSEA. CDR3 length: 13 residues. The junction had 7 bases not matched to a gene; V was cut back by 5 bases and J by 4 bases. The CDR3 here is CSVTSGSPYEQYF. CDR3 sequence (DNA): TGCAGCGTTACAAGCGGGAGTCCGTACGAGCAGTACTTC.

The chain is built from TRBV7-2 and TRBJ2-5; possible D gene TRBD1, 6 bases. V was pared by 5 bases and J by 5 bases, with 21 bases between. This CDR3 contains 16 residues. Germline CDR1 is SGHTA and CDR2 is FQGNSA. The CDR3 DNA is TGTGCCAGCAGCAGACGACAGGCAACTTCGCGGGAGACCCAGTACTTC. Protein sequence: CASSRRQATSRETQYF.

The chain recombines TRBV29-1 with TRBJ1-4; 8 nucleotides align to TRBD1. Germline V gives CDR1 SQVTM, CDR2 ANQGSEA. The V segment lost 3 bases and the J segment 3 bases; nucleotides outside the gene matches: 3. The CDR3 is made up of 14 amino acids. The DNA for the CDR3 is TGCAGCGTTGACAGGGGGCTGGCTAATGAAAAACTGTTTTTT. Amino acids: CSVDRGLANEKLFF.

This clone was counted only a few times. The germline gene is not matched at one end of the junction; a read error may be the cause. V is TRBV7-9 and J is TRBJ1-1; 7 nucleotides agree with TRBD1. The CDR3 loop spans 13 amino acids. Germline CDR1 SEHNR, CDR2 FQNEAQ (reference sequence). The CDR3 is CASRPTGNTEAFF. The DNA of the CDR3 is TGTGCCAGCAGACCGACAGGGAACACGGAAGCTTTCTTT.

This clone was seen a few times. The V gene is TRBV2, the J gene TRBJ2-2; TRBD2 matches at 11 bases. Germline V gene lookup returns CDR1 SNHLY and CDR2 FYNNEI. Trimming took 8 bases from V and 7 from J; bases not matched to a gene: 6. The CDR3 extends over 14 amino acids. This CDR3 reads CASLAGGPDGELFF. The DNA of the CDR3 is TGTGCCAGCTTAGCGGGAGGGCCAGACGGGGAGCTGTTTTTT.

This chain links TRBV2 with TRBJ2-3, with TRBD2 matching 13 bases. V lost 8 bases and J lost 0; bases outside the gene matches: 11. The CDR3 spans 18 residues. Germline V gene sequence: CDR1 SNHLY, CDR2 FYNNEI. CDR3 coding DNA: TGTGCCAGCGTTGGGGGCCTGGGACTAGCGGGAAGCACAGATACGCAGTATTTT. It specifies CASVGGLGLAGSTDTQYF.

The CDR3 spells CASTQMTTGTGSSYEQYF. CDR3 nucleotides: TGTGCCAGCACGCAAATGACAACGGGGACAGGATCCTCCTACGAGCAGTACTTC. The rearrangement links TRBV5-4 to TRBJ2-7; 8 bases are shared with TRBD1. Trimming removed 6 bases from V and 0 bases from J; junction bases left unmatched: 17. CDR1 and CDR2 (germline): SGHNT, YYREEE (reference sequence). CDR3 length equals 18 residues.

This sequence joins TRBV25-1 and TRBJ1-4; 10 positions agree with TRBD1. Losses at the gene ends were 1 base for V and 6 bases for J; bases not matched to a gene: 11. Germline V gene sequence: CDR1 MGHDK, CDR2 SYGVNS. The CDR3 length is 18 residues. CDR3 coding DNA: TGTGCCAGCAGTGAATGGGGGACAGGGGCTGGATATGATGAAAAACTGTTTTTT. Translation: CASSEWGTGAGYDEKLFF.

This clone was observed a handful of times. V and J are TRBV7-2 and TRBJ2-7; 9 bases fit TRBD1. With V trimmed by 4 bases and J by 7 bases, 14 bases remained unmatched. The CDR3 has 16 residues. CDR1 is SGHTA, CDR2 FQGNSA, per germline. CDR3 nucleotides: TGTGCCAGCAGCTCAGCCGCCGGGACAGGGTCGAAGGAGCAGTACTTC. Amino acid sequence: CASSSAAGTGSKEQYF.